This T cell receptor beta chain comes out of a study of cytomegalovirus exposure and HLA in healthy donors. Regarding the study as a whole: 164 TCR beta chains were listed as cytomegalovirus-associated. Earlier analysis yielded a pattern in which most TCR beta V segments were productive about 87% or about 30% of the time. Association of a missense DCLRE1C variant with TCR beta V- and J-gene trimming was reported in a later analysis.

Primers included in the PCR were 60 Vbeta and 13 Jbeta primers. As originally analysed: Approximately 12 million of the about 80 million unique TCR beta chains counted in a later analysis were shared. Data came from immunoSEQ multiplex PCR; TCRdb stores just in-frame clones and leaves some out. The DNA gave D and trimming, while V, J and clone size come from that table. The data show about 130,000 clones, 74% seen once. Points on this clone: Its specificity is not known.

Trimming took off 6 bases at V and 9 bases at J, with 12 bases between the two ends. CDR3 length equals 12 residues. Looked up from germline, CDR1 is MNHNY and CDR2 is SVGAGI (reference sequence). The receptor was derived from a man aged 18 to 35 in good health and CMV-seropositive. Sequencing input: PBMCs. J is TRBJ2-1 and V is TRBV6-6; D uncertain. In DNA, the CDR3 is TGTGCCAGCAGGAAAACCGGCGGTGAGCAGTTCTTC. This codes for CASRKTGGEQFF.